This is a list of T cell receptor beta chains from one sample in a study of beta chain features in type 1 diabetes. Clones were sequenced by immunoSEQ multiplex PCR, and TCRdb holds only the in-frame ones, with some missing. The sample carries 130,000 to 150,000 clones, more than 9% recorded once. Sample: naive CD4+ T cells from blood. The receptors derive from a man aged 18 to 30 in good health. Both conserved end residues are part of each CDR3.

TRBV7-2 CASSNFFETQYF
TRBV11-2 CASSLGTDNEKLFF
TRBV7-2 CASSLRRGEKLFF
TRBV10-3 CAISENQGRNSPLHF
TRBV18 CASSQTSGVSHEQFF
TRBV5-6 CASSSGQPYEQYF
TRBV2 CASSEGPDTQYF
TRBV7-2 CASSFAQGGTGELFF
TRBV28 CASSPQGGTQHF
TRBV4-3 CASSQEGLAGGKNIQYF
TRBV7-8 CASSDSGGSYEQYF
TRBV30 CAWSVEGALNSPLHF
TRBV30 CAWSPSISGNTIYF
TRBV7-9 CASSLDRGYEQYF
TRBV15 CATSRASGQETQYF
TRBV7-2 CASTGRAGEGGELFF
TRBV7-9 CASSPGLAGSETQYF
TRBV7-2 CASSLLRASGESQYF
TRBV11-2 CASSLVARGETQYF
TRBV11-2 CASSLTDITGYTF
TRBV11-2 CASSPRASGGAGELFF
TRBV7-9 CASSFGGFTEAFF
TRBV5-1 CASSLGQGHADTQYF
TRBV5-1 CASSFDGSTEAFF
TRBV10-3 CAISGQDTGELFF
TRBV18 CASSPPGQGGYEQYF
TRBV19 CASSPGAQTHNEQFF
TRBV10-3 CAISVGSGGPETQYF
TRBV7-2 CASSLSRDTEAFF
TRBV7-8 CASSKSPGTGEETQYF
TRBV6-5 CASSLGLQETQYF
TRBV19 CASSVAGGSGTQYF
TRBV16 CASSLGRGGYGYTF
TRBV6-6 CASSWWGQSLLYGYTF
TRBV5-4 CASSLKGAVETQYF
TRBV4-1 CASSQDTPPGGLSTDTQYF
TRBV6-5 CAISESLEETQYF
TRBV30 CAWSVRWGRGTNEKLFF
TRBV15 CATSIQTGGYGYTF
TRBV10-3 CAMTDREVHGYTF
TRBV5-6 CASSPGVGNQPQHF